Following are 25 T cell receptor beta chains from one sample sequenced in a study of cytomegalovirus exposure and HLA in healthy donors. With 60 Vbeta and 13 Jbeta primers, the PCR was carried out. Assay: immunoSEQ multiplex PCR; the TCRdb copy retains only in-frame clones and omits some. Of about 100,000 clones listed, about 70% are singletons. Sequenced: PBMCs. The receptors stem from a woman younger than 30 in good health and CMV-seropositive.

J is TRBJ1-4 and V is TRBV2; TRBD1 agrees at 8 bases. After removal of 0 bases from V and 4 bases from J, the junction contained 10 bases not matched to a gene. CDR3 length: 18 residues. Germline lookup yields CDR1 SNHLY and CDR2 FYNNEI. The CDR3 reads CASSEADRVCYHNEKLFF. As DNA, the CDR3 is TGTGCCAGCAGTGAAGCGGACAGGGTATGTTACCATAATGAAAAACTGTTTTTT.

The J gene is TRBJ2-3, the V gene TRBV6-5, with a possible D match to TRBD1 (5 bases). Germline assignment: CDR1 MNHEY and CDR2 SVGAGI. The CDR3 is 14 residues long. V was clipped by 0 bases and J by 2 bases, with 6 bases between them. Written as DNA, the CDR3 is TGTGCCAGCAGTTACTCACAGGACACAGATACGCAGTATTTT. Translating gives CASSYSQDTDTQYF.

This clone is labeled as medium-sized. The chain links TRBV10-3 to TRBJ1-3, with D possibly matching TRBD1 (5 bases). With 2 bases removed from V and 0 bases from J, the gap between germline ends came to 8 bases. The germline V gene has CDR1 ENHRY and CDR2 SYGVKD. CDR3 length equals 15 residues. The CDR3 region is CAISEGGNSGNTIYF. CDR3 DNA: TGTGCCATCAGTGAGGGGGGGAACTCTGGAAACACCATATATTTT.

The chain's CDR3 is CAITREGGETQYF. CDR3 DNA: TGTGCCATCACGAGGGAGGGGGGAGAGACCCAGTACTTC. The chain is built from TRBV10-3 and TRBJ2-5, with D perhaps TRBD2 (7 bases). The CDR3 loop spans 13 amino acids. Per germline, CDR1 ENHRY and CDR2 SYGVKD. Trimming shortened V by 7 bases and J by 4 bases, and 13 bases separated the two germline ends.

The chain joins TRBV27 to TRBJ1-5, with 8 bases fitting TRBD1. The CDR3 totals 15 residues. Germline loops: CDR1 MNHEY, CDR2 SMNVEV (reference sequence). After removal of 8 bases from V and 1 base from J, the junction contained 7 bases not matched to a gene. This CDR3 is CASAWTGLSNQPQHF. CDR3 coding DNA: TGTGCCAGCGCCTGGACAGGGTTGAGCAATCAGCCCCAGCATTTT.

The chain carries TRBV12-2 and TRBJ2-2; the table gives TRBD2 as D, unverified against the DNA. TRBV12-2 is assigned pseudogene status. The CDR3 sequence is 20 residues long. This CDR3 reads CASRLAPTRREASNTGELFF. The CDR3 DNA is TGTGCAAGTCGCTTAGCGCCCACCCGACGGGAGGCCTCGAACACCGGGGAGCTGTTTTTT.

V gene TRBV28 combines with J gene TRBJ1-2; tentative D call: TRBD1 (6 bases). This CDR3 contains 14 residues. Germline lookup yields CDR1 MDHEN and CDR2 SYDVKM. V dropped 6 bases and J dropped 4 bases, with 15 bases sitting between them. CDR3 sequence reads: CASRRQGPSYGYTF. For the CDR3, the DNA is TGTGCCAGCAGGCGTCAGGGGCCTAGCTATGGCTACACCTTC.

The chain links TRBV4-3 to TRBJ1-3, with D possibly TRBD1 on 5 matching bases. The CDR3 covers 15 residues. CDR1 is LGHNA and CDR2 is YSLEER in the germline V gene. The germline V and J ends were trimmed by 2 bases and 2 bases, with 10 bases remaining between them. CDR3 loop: CASSQLTGTGNTIYF. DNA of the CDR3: TGCGCCAGCAGCCAACTCACAGGCACTGGAAACACCATATATTTT.

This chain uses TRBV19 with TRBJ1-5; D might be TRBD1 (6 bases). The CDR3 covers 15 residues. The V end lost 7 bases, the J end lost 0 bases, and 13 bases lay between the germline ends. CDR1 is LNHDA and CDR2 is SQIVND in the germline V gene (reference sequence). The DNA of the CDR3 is TGTGCCAGTACTACGACAGGCAATAGCAATCAGCCCCAGCATTTT. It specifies CASTTTGNSNQPQHF.

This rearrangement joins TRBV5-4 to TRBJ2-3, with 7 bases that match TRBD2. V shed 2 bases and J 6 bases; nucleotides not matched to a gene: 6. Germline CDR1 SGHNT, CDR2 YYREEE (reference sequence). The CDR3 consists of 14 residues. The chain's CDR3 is CASSLRLAEDTQYF. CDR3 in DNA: TGTGCCAGCAGCTTAAGACTAGCCGAGGATACGCAGTATTTT.

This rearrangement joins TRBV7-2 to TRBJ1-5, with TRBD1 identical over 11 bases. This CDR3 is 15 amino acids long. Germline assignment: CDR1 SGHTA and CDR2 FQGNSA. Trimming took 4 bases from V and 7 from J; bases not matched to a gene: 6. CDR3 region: CASSSGTGGGQPQHF. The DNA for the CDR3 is TGTGCCAGCAGCTCGGGGACAGGGGGAGGGCAGCCCCAGCATTTT.

The CDR3 sequence: CASRPRWGDYGYTF. The CDR3 nucleotides read TGTGCCAGCAGACCCCGCTGGGGGGACTATGGCTACACCTTC. The chain is built from TRBV27 and TRBJ1-2, with D perhaps TRBD1 (5 bases). V lost 6 bases to trimming and J lost 3 bases, with 14 bases between them. The CDR3 totals 14 residues. CDR1 is MNHEY, CDR2 SMNVEV, per germline (reference sequence).

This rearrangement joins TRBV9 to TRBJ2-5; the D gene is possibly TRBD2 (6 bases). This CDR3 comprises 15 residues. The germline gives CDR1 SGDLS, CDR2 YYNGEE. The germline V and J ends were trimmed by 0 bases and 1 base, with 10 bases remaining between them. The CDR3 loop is CASSVGSSAQETQYF. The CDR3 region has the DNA TGTGCCAGCAGCGTAGGGTCTAGCGCCCAAGAGACCCAGTACTTC.

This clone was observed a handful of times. CDR3 region: CASSDRAGGTDTQYF. CDR3 coding DNA: TGTGCCAGCAGTGACCGGGCAGGGGGCACAGATACGCAGTATTTT. The chain carries TRBV6-4 and TRBJ2-3; D is perhaps TRBD1 (6 bases). V lost 2 bases to trimming and J lost 1 base, with 10 bases between them. In germline, CDR1 is MRHNA, CDR2 SNTAGT. The CDR3 extends over 15 amino acids.

This CDR3 is CASSLGERVSEQFF. The DNA of the CDR3 is TGCGCCAGCAGCTTGGGAGAGCGGGTCTCGGAGCAGTTCTTC. The rearrangement links TRBV5-1 to TRBJ2-1, with a tentative D call TRBD2 (6 bases). V gave up 0 bases and J gave up 10 bases, with 14 bases separating them. The CDR3 extends over 14 amino acids. Germline CDR1 SGHRS, CDR2 YFSETQ.

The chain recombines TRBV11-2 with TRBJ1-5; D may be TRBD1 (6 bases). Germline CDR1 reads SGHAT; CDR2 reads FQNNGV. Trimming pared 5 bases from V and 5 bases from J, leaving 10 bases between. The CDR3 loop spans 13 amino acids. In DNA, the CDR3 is TGTGCCAGCAGCCCCTACAGGGATCAGCCCCAGCATTTT. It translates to CASSPYRDQPQHF.

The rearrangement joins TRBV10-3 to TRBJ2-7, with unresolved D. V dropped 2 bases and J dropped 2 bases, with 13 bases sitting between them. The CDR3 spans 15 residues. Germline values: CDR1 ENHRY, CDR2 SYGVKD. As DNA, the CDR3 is TGTGCCATCAGTGAGCGGCCGCAGACAACCTACGAGCAGTACTTC. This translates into CAISERPQTTYEQYF.

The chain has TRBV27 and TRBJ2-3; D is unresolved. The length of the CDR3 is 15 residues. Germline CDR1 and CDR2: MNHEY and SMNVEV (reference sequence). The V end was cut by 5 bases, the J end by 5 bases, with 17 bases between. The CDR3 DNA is TGTGCCAGCAGTCAACGACCTAACCGAGGAGATACGCAGTATTTT. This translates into CASSQRPNRGDTQYF.

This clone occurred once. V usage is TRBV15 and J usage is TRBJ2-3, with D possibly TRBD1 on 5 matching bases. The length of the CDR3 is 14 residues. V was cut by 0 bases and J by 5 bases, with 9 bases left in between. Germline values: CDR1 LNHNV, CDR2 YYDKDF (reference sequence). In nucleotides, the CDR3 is TGTGCCACCAGCAGAGATGGGGCGGTAGATACGCAGTATTTT. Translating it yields CATSRDGAVDTQYF.

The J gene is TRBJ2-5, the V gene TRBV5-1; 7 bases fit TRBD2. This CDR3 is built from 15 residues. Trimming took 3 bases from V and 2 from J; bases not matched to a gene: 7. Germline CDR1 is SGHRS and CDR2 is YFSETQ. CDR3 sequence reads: CASSSGSSGQETQYF. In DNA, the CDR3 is TGCGCCAGCAGCTCCGGTTCTAGCGGTCAAGAGACCCAGTACTTC.

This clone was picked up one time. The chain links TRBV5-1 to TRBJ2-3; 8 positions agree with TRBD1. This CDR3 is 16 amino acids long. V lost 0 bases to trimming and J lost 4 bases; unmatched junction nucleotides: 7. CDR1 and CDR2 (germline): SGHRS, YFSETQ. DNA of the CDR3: TGCGCCAGCAGCTTGGTACAAACAGGGGGTTCAGATACGCAGTATTTT. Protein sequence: CASSLVQTGGSDTQYF.

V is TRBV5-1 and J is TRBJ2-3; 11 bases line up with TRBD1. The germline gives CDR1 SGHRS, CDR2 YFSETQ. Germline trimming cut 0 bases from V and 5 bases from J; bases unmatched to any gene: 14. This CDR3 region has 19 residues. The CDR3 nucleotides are TGCGCCAGCAGCTTGGAAGTGTTGGGGCCGGGACAGGGGGAAGATACGCAGTATTTT. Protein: CASSLEVLGPGQGEDTQYF.

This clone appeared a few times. CDR3 bases: TGTGCCAGCAGCTCGAATATGGGACAGAAACTAACAGATACGCAGTATTTT. Its translation: CASSSNMGQKLTDTQYF. The rearrangement joins TRBV7-9 to TRBJ2-3; 7 bases agree with TRBD1. The CDR3 sequence is 17 residues long. With V trimmed by 4 bases and J by 3 bases, 13 bases remained unmatched. Germline assignment: CDR1 SEHNR and CDR2 FQNEAQ (reference sequence). The full variable domain, with the rest looked up from reference TRBV7-9 and TRBJ2-3, is DTGVSQNPRHKITKRGQNVTFRCDPISEHNRLYWYRQTLGQGPEFLTYFQNEAQLEKSRLLSDRFSAERPKGSFSTLEIQRTEQGDSAMYLCASSSNMGQKLTDTQYFGPGTRLTVL.

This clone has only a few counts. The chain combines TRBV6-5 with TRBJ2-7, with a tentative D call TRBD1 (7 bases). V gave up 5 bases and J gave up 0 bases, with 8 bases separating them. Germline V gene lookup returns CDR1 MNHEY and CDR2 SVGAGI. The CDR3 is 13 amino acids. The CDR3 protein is CASSQGGSYEQYF. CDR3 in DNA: TGTGCCAGCAGTCAGGGGGGCTCCTACGAGCAGTACTTC.

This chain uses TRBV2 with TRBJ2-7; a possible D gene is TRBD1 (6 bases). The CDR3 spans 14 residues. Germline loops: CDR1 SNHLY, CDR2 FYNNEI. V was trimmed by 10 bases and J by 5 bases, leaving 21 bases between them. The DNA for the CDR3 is TGTGCCATGCTATCCGGGACACTGGCTCACGAGCAGTACTTC. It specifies CAMLSGTLAHEQYF.